The clone carrying this T cell receptor (beta chain) was seen a handful of times. The target antigen is unknown. The source of the sample is a study of T cells in Graves' hyperthyroidism and ophthalmopathy. Study-level results: Blood shared most expanded thyroid clonotypes above 0.001.

The CDR3 totals 14 residues. The V end was cut by 6 bases, the J end by 4 bases, with 13 bases between. Amplified regions were TCR beta CDR3 sequences from RNA transcripts. The primer set for the first-round RT-PCR of the TCR CDR3 was HTBI. TCRdb called the multiplex PCR reads again in MiXCR, with one record for every CDR3 protein. The repertoire holds hundreds of thousands of distinct CDR3 sequences, with 15% as singletons. The receptor's source is a woman younger than 45 with Graves' hyperthyroidism. Sequencing was carried out using blood. The genes are TRBV12-3 or TRBV12-4 and TRBJ1-3, with D unclear. The CDR3 coding sequence is TGTGCCAGCAGCCGAGACATTGTCGGAAACACCATATATTTT. Its protein product is CASSRDIVGNTIYF.